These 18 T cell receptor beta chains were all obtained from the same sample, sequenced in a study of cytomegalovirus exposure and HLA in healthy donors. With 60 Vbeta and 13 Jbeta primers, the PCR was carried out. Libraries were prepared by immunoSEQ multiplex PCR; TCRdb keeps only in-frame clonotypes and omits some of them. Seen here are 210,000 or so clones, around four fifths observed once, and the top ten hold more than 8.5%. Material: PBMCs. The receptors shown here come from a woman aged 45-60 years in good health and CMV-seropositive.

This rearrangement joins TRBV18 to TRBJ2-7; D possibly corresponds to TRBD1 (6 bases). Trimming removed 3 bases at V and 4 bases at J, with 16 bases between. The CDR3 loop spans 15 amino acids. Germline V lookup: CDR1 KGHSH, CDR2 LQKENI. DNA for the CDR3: TGTGCCAGCTCACCGAGTACAGGGAACGATTACGAGCAGTACTTC. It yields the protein CASSPSTGNDYEQYF.

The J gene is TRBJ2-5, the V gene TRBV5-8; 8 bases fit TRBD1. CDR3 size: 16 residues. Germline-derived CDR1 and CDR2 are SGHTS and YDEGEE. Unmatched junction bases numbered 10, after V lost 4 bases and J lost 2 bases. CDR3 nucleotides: TGTGCCAGCAGCCACCACCAGGGGGCCGGACAAGAGACCCAGTACTTC. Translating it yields CASSHHQGAGQETQYF.

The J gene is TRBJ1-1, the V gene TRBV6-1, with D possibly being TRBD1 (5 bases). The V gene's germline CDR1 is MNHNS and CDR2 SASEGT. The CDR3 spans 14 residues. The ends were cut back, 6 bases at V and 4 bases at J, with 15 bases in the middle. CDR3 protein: CASSPREVGTEAFF. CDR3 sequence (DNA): TGTGCCAGCAGCCCCAGGGAAGTAGGCACTGAAGCTTTCTTT.

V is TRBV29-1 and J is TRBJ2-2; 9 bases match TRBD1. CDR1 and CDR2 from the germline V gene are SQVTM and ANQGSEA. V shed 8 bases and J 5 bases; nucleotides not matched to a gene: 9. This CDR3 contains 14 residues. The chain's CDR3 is CSTLRDRGTGELFF. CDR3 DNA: TGCAGCACCCTCCGCGACAGGGGGACCGGGGAGCTGTTTTTT.

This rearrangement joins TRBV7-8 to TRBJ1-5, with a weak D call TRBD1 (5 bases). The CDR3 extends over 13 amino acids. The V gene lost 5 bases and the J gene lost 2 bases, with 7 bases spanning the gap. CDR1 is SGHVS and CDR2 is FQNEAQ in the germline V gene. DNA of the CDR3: TGTGCCAGCAGCCAACAGGGCAATCAGCCCCAGCATTTT. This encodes CASSQQGNQPQHF.

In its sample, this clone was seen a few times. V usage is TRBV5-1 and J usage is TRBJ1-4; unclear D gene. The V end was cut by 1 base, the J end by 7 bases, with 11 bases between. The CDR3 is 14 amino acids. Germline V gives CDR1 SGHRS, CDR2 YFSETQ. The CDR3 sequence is CASSLRGYGEKLFF. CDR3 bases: TGCGCCAGCAGCTTGAGAGGGTACGGTGAAAAACTGTTTTTT.

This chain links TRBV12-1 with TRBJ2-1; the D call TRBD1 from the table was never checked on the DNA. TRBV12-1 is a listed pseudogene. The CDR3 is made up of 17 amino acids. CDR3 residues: CASPTGARTKPYNEQFF. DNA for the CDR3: TGTGCCAGCCCGACAGGGGCTCGGACCAAGCCCTACAATGAGCAGTTCTTC.

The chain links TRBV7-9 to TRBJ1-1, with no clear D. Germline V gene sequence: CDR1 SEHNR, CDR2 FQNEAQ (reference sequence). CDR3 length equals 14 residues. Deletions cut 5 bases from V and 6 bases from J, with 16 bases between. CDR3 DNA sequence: TGTGCCAGCAGCCGAAGAGACATTCAATCTGAAGCTTTCTTT. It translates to CASSRRDIQSEAFF.

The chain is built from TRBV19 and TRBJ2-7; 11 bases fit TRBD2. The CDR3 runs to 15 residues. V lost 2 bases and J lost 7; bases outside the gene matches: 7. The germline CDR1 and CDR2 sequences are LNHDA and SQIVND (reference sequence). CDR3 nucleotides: TGTGCCAGTAGTATACGGACTAGCGGGCGAAAGGAGCAGTACTTC. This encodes CASSIRTSGRKEQYF.

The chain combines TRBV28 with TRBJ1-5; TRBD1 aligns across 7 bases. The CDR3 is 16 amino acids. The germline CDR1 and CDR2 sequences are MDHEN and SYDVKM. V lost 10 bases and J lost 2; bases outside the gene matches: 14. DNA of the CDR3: TGTGCCACCAGACAGGGCTTAAAGATAGGCAATCAGCCCCAGCATTTT. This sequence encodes CATRQGLKIGNQPQHF.

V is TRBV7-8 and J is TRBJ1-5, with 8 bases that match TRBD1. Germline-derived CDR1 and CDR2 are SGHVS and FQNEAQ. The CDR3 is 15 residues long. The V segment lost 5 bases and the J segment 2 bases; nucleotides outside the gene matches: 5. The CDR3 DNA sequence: TGTGCCAGCAGCGGACAGGGTCGGGGCAATCAGCCCCAGCATTTT. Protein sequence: CASSGQGRGNQPQHF.

The CDR3 DNA reads as TGCGCCAGCAGCCAAGATAGGGGTCCCGGAAACACCATATATTTT. This translates into CASSQDRGPGNTIYF. The V and J genes are TRBV4-1 and TRBJ1-3, with D perhaps matching TRBD1 (5 bases). Germline CDR1 is MGHRA and CDR2 is YSYEKL. CDR3 length: 15 amino acids. V lost 0 bases and J lost 4, with 10 bases in between.

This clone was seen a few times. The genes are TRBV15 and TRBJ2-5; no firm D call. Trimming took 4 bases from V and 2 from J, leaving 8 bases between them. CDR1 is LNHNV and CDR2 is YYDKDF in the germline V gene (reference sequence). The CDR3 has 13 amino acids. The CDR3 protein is CATSNQVQETQYF. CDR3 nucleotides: TGTGCCACCAGCAACCAGGTTCAAGAGACCCAGTACTTC.

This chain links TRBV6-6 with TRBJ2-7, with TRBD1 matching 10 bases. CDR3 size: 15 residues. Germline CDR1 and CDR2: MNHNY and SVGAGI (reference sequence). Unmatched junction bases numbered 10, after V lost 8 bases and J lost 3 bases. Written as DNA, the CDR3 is TGTGCCAGCTATCGACAGGGGGCGCGAGGCTACGAGCAGTACTTC. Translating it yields CASYRQGARGYEQYF.

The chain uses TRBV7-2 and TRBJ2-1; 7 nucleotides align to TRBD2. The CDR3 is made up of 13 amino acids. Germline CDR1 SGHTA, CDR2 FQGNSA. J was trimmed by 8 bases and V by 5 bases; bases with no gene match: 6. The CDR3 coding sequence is TGTGCCAGCAGCGCAGGACTAGTGGATGAGCAGTTCTTC. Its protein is CASSAGLVDEQFF.

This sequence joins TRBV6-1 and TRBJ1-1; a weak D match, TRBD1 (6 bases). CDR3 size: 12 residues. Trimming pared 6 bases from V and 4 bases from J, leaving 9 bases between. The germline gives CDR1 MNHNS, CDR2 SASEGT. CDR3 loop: CASRRGGTEAFF. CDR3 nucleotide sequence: TGTGCCAGCAGGAGAGGGGGCACTGAAGCTTTCTTT.

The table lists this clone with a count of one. The CDR3 bases are TGTGCCAGCAGCAATTGGGGACTAGCGGGGGCTCAGGACGAGCAGTACTTC. This translates into CASSNWGLAGAQDEQYF. The gene calls are TRBV21-1 and TRBJ2-7; the table names TRBD2, a call not compared with the DNA. TRBV21-1 is shown as a pseudogene. The CDR3 length is 17 residues.

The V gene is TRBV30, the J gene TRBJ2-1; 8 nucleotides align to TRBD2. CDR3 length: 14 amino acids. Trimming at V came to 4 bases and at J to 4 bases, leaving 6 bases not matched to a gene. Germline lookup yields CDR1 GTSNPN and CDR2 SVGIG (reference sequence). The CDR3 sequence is CAWTFGGGYNEQFF. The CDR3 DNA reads TGTGCCTGGACCTTCGGGGGGGGGTACAATGAGCAGTTCTTC.